These 29 T cell receptor beta chains were all obtained from the same sample, sequenced in a study of shared clonotypes between healthy human individuals. The assay was immunoSEQ multiplex PCR, and TCRdb's table has in-frame clones only and misses some. The data contain about 680,000 clones, about 74% of them singletons. Material for sequencing was memory CD4+ T cells sorted from blood. Documented subset: CD45RA-negative fraction. These receptors all stem from a woman in her twenties or thirties in good health.

The chain couples TRBV18 to TRBJ2-7; D ambiguous. Germline-derived CDR1 and CDR2 are KGHSH and LQKENI. CDR3 length: 15 residues. Trimming pared 3 bases from V and 0 bases from J, leaving 12 bases between. The CDR3 DNA is TGTGCCAGCTCACCGGACGTTTGGACCTCCTACGAGCAGTACTTC. It translates to CASSPDVWTSYEQYF.

In its sample, this clone was seen a few times. One end of the junction varies from germline; a read error may be responsible. The gene calls are TRBV15 and TRBJ1-1; D gene ambiguous. Looked up from germline, CDR1 is LNHNV and CDR2 is YYDKDF (reference sequence). The CDR3 covers 14 residues. CDR3 DNA sequence: TGTGCCACCAGCTCCGACGGGGAGAACTCTGAAGCTTTCTTT. Its protein product is CATSSDGENSEAFF.

The chain is built from TRBV5-8 and TRBJ2-1; 14 nucleotides line up with TRBD2. CDR1 and CDR2 from the germline V gene are SGHTS and YDEGEE. Trimming took 5 bases from V and 10 from J; bases not matched to a gene: 8. CDR3 length: 15 amino acids. CDR3 DNA: TGTGCCAGCAGTCCTCGACTAGCGGGAGGGGGCGAGCAGTTCTTC. Protein product: CASSPRLAGGGEQFF.

V is TRBV6-1 and J is TRBJ1-3, with D maybe TRBD1 (5 bases). CDR3 size: 13 residues. From germline, CDR1 is MNHNS and CDR2 SASEGT. Trimming took 6 bases from V and 2 from J, leaving 8 bases between them. The CDR3 nucleotides are TGTGCCAGCAGAGGGGCGACTGGAAACACCATATATTTT. Protein sequence: CASRGATGNTIYF.

This clone was picked up a small number of times. This chain joins TRBV11-2 and TRBJ2-7, with a tentative D call TRBD2 (6 bases). Germline loops: CDR1 SGHAT, CDR2 FQNNGV. The CDR3 has 13 amino acids. The germline V and J ends were trimmed by 2 bases and 3 bases, with 8 bases remaining between them. Here the CDR3 reads CASSLTGDYEQYF. CDR3 bases: TGTGCCAGCAGCTTAACGGGGGACTACGAGCAGTACTTC.

The chain carries TRBV21-1 and TRBJ2-7. TRBV21-1 counts as a pseudogene. This CDR3 region has 18 residues. CDR3 sequence reads: CASSEPAPRKVTIYEQYF. In DNA, the CDR3 is TGTGCCAGCAGCGAACCCGCGCCTAGGAAGGTGACAATTTACGAGCAGTACTTC.

The count of this clone is one. The rearrangement links TRBV18 to TRBJ1-4, with D perhaps TRBD1 (6 bases). Per the germline V gene, CDR1 is KGHSH and CDR2 is LQKENI. The CDR3 length is 15 residues. The V gene lost 4 bases and the J gene lost 3 bases, with 12 bases spanning the gap. CDR3 sequence reads: CASSLTGPANEKLFF. The DNA for the CDR3 is TGTGCCAGCTCACTTACAGGGCCTGCTAATGAAAAACTGTTTTTT.

The V gene is TRBV5-1, the J gene TRBJ1-2; D perhaps matches TRBD1 (6 bases). V shed 2 bases and J shed 4 bases, with 21 bases lying between them. The length of the CDR3 is 17 residues. Looked up from germline, CDR1 is SGHRS and CDR2 is YFSETQ. The CDR3: CASSLDEGRGGRYGYTF. The CDR3, as DNA: TGCGCCAGCAGCTTAGACGAGGGTAGAGGGGGACGCTATGGCTACACCTTC.

This clone was recorded a few times. The chain is built from TRBV11-2 and TRBJ2-3; 9 bases line up with TRBD2. This CDR3 has 15 amino acids. Per the germline V gene, CDR1 is SGHAT and CDR2 is FQNNGV. With V trimmed by 2 bases and J by 6 bases, 6 bases remained unmatched. The CDR3 nucleotides read TGTGCCAGCAGCTTACGTAGCGGGAGAGGGGATACGCAGTATTTT. Its translation: CASSLRSGRGDTQYF.

This CDR3 is CASSFRYKAGGYYGYTF. The CDR3 bases are TGTGCCAGCAGTTTCCGGTATAAGGCAGGGGGTTACTATGGCTACACCTTC. V gene TRBV27 combines with J gene TRBJ1-2, with TRBD1 identical over 7 bases. The CDR3 extends over 17 amino acids. V was clipped by 3 bases and J by 3 bases; unmatched bases: 13. The V gene's germline CDR1 is MNHEY and CDR2 SMNVEV (reference sequence).

The chain recombines TRBV7-3 with TRBJ2-2; a weak D match, TRBD2 (6 bases). CDR1 and CDR2 from the germline V gene are SGHTA and FQGTGA. The CDR3 consists of 17 residues. V lost 5 bases and J lost 2, with 18 bases in between. The CDR3: CASSPGPSSGNTGELFF. DNA of the CDR3: TGTGCCAGCAGCCCAGGGCCAAGTAGCGGAAACACCGGGGAGCTGTTTTTT.

This clone was detected a few times. The chain couples TRBV28 to TRBJ1-3; D uncertain. CDR3 length equals 13 residues. Germline CDR1 is MDHEN and CDR2 is SYDVKM. V lost 6 bases, J lost 0 bases, and 6 bases lay in between. The chain's CDR3 is CASRWGSGNTIYF. The CDR3 nucleotides are TGTGCCAGCAGGTGGGGCTCTGGAAACACCATATATTTT.

This chain joins TRBV5-1 and TRBJ2-7; 9 positions match TRBD1. The trim removed 5 bases at V and 7 bases at J, leaving 13 bases unmatched. Germline V gene sequence: CDR1 SGHRS, CDR2 YFSETQ. This CDR3 is 15 amino acids long. CDR3 protein: CASRRTEQGAGEQYF. The CDR3 DNA reads TGCGCCAGCAGGAGGACGGAACAGGGGGCGGGAGAGCAGTACTTC.

The V gene is TRBV7-9, the J gene TRBJ2-5; D gene unclear. Per germline, CDR1 SEHNR and CDR2 FQNEAQ (reference sequence). CDR3 length equals 14 residues. The V gene lost 5 bases and the J gene lost 3 bases, with 13 bases spanning the gap. CDR3 nucleotides: TGTGCCAGCAGCCCCCAGAAAATTGAAGAGACCCAGTACTTC. Translation: CASSPQKIEETQYF.

This sequence joins TRBV19 and TRBJ1-5; possible D gene TRBD1, 5 bases. The CDR3 has 15 residues. From germline, CDR1 is LNHDA and CDR2 SQIVND (reference sequence). Trimming took 1 base from V and 5 from J, leaving 12 bases between them. The CDR3 reads CASSIGGLDYQPQHF. CDR3 in DNA: TGTGCCAGTAGTATAGGGGGCCTAGATTATCAGCCCCAGCATTTT.

This chain joins TRBV7-8 and TRBJ1-5, with no clear D. The CDR3 length is 12 residues. Trimming pared 6 bases from V and 4 bases from J, leaving 7 bases between. Per germline, CDR1 SGHVS and CDR2 FQNEAQ. The CDR3 DNA reads as TGTGCCAGCAGTCGTTATAATCAGCCCCAGCATTTT. It translates to CASSRYNQPQHF.

The rearrangement uses TRBV19 and TRBJ1-5; D gene uncertain. The germline V and J ends were trimmed by 3 bases and 11 bases, with 17 bases remaining between them. Looked up from germline, CDR1 is LNHDA and CDR2 is SQIVND (reference sequence). This CDR3 region has 14 residues. The DNA for the CDR3 is TGTGCCAGTAGTATTACTCAGTCCCGTATGGCCCAGCATTTT. It specifies CASSITQSRMAQHF.

The chain uses TRBV10-2 and TRBJ2-6; D unclear. Between the trimmed V and J ends, which lost 5 bases and 5 bases, there was a span of 22 bases. From germline, CDR1 is WSHSY and CDR2 SAAADI. This CDR3 comprises 18 residues. The CDR3 DNA sequence: TGCGCCAGCAGTTGCAAGGCTTCTAACAAAGTTCGGGCCAACGTCCTGACTTTC. This encodes CASSCKASNKVRANVLTF.

V is TRBV5-1 and J is TRBJ2-2; a weak D match, TRBD2 (6 bases). Looked up from germline, CDR1 is SGHRS and CDR2 is YFSETQ. Trimming took off 2 bases at V and 4 bases at J, with 27 bases between the two ends. CDR3 length: 20 residues. The CDR3 reads CASSFGPGEAGKGSTGELFF. The DNA of the CDR3 is TGCGCCAGCAGCTTTGGTCCCGGTGAGGCGGGAAAAGGGAGCACCGGGGAGCTGTTTTTT.

The gene calls are TRBV28 and TRBJ1-5, with D unresolved. The CDR3 has 11 residues. Germline values: CDR1 MDHEN, CDR2 SYDVKM. Trimming removed 3 bases at V and 7 bases at J, with 4 bases between. CDR3 sequence: CASSFKQPQHF. The CDR3 nucleotides are TGTGCCAGCAGTTTTAAGCAGCCCCAGCATTTT.

In DNA, the CDR3 is TGTGCCAGCAGCTTAGGAGCCGGGACTAGCGGGCCCTACGAGCAGTACTTC. This encodes CASSLGAGTSGPYEQYF. The J gene is TRBJ2-7, the V gene TRBV11-2; TRBD2 agrees at 12 bases. This CDR3 is 17 amino acids long. CDR1 is SGHAT and CDR2 is FQNNGV in the germline V gene. V dropped 1 base and J dropped 2; count of bases not matched to a gene: 6.

The rearrangement links TRBV29-1 to TRBJ1-2; 9 positions agree with TRBD1. This CDR3 region has 13 residues. In germline, CDR1 is SQVTM, CDR2 ANQGSEA. V was clipped by 7 bases and J by 1 base; unmatched bases: 4. CDR3 residues: CSAPGQGNYGYTF. CDR3 nucleotides: TGCAGCGCCCCGGGACAGGGTAACTATGGCTACACCTTC.

The chain uses TRBV30 and TRBJ2-7; 9 bases agree with TRBD1. The CDR3 extends over 13 amino acids. Germline CDR1 GTSNPN, CDR2 SVGIG (reference sequence). V was clipped by 3 bases and J by 2 bases; unmatched bases: 2. The CDR3 spells CAWSGDRAYEQYF. DNA for the CDR3: TGTGCCTGGAGCGGGGACAGGGCCTACGAGCAGTACTTC.

This sequence joins TRBV10-3 and TRBJ2-7; 9 bases match TRBD1. Germline trimming cut 9 bases from V and 3 bases from J; bases unmatched to any gene: 9. The CDR3 consists of 14 residues. Germline CDR1 is ENHRY and CDR2 is SYGVKD. The CDR3 DNA reads TGTGCCATTTCTTCCGGGACAGGGAACTACGAGCAGTACTTC. It codes for CAISSGTGNYEQYF.

The V call is TRBV5-5, the J call TRBJ2-7, with TRBD2 matching 9 bases. CDR1 SGHKS and CDR2 YYEKEE come from the germline V gene (reference sequence). This CDR3 spans 17 amino acids. The V gene end was trimmed by 1 base and the J gene end by 1 base; junction bases not matched to a gene: 9. CDR3 amino acids: CASSLSVPSGKSYEQYF. The CDR3 bases are TGTGCCAGCAGCTTGTCTGTCCCTAGCGGGAAGTCCTACGAGCAGTACTTC.

The J gene is TRBJ2-3, the V gene TRBV15; 11 bases fit TRBD2. There are 18 residues in the CDR3. Trimming cost V 2 bases and J 2 bases; bases outside gene matches: 9. From germline, CDR1 is LNHNV and CDR2 YYDKDF (reference sequence). In nucleotides, the CDR3 is TGTGCCACCAGCAGACCAGGGACTAGCGGTATCTACACAGATACGCAGTATTTT. Protein product: CATSRPGTSGIYTDTQYF.

This clone was counted a single time. The V and J genes are TRBV6-5 and TRBJ1-1; D possibly corresponds to TRBD1 (6 bases). CDR3 length: 13 amino acids. The germline V and J ends were trimmed by 6 bases and 1 base, with 9 bases remaining between them. The germline V gene has CDR1 MNHEY and CDR2 SVGAGI. The DNA of the CDR3 is TGTGCCAGCAGGCTACAGGGGAACACTGAAGCTTTCTTT. It translates to CASRLQGNTEAFF.

The V and J genes are TRBV11-3 and TRBJ2-5; 10 nucleotides align to TRBD2. The CDR3 has 15 amino acids. CDR1 SGHNT and CDR2 YENEEA come from the germline V gene. Trimming removed 5 bases from V and 1 base from J; junction bases left unmatched: 4. The CDR3 coding sequence is TGTGCCAGCAGCACAAGGACTAGCGGCCAAGAGACCCAGTACTTC. Its protein product is CASSTRTSGQETQYF.

With respect to this clone: This CDR3 is also generated by other DNA sequences in the sample. J is TRBJ1-6 and V is TRBV7-9; 8 bases fit TRBD1. V shed 6 bases and J 3 bases; nucleotides not matched to a gene: 7. The germline CDR1 and CDR2 sequences are SEHNR and FQNEAQ (reference sequence). This CDR3 has 16 residues. CDR3 DNA sequence: TGTGCCAGCAGTCAAGGACAGGGTTTCTATAATTCACCCCTCCACTTT. Translated: CASSQGQGFYNSPLHF.